The 20 T cell receptor beta chains given below trace back to one sample, sequenced in a study of T cells in Graves' hyperthyroidism and ophthalmopathy. The investigators amplified TCR beta CDR3 regions from RNA transcripts. The study used the HTBI primer set for a first-round RT-PCR of the TCR CDR3. TCRdb re-called the multiplex PCR reads with MiXCR, one entry per CDR3 protein. The sample carries 350,000 to 400,000 distinct CDR3 sequences, about 15% recorded once. Sequencing was carried out using blood. These receptors all stem from a woman between 55 and 75 years old with Graves' hyperthyroidism.

J is TRBJ1-5 and V is TRBV24-1; D call uncertain. Trimming pared 1 base from V and 11 bases from J, leaving 11 bases between. Germline-derived CDR1 and CDR2 are KGHDR and SFDVKD. The CDR3 consists of 13 residues. The CDR3 sequence is CATSDFDLRSQHF. DNA of the CDR3: TGTGCCACCAGTGATTTTGATCTAAGGTCCCAGCATTTT.

Remarks on this clonotype: A much larger clone is a single base away; this may be a read error. Because it lacks the conserved phenylalanine or tryptophan at the end, this CDR3 is likely a read error. The chain joins TRBV27 to TRBJ2-1; unclear D gene. Germline V gene lookup returns CDR1 MNHEY and CDR2 SMNVEV (reference sequence). V lost 2 bases to trimming and J lost 0 bases, with 11 bases between them. The CDR3 is made up of 16 amino acids. The CDR3 spells CASSLLGLLSYNEQFV. DNA of the CDR3: TGTGCCAGCAGTTTACTGGGATTGCTCTCCTACAATGAGCAGTTCGTC.

A remark on this clonotype: A much larger clonotype is one base distant, so this may be a read error. V is TRBV6-6 and J is TRBJ1-1; 11 nucleotides agree with TRBD1. Germline CDR1 MNHNY, CDR2 SVGAGI (reference sequence). Losses at the gene ends were 2 bases for V and 4 bases for J; bases not matched to a gene: 6. There are 16 residues in the CDR3. The CDR3 DNA is TGTGCCAGCAGTTACCCCGGGACAGGGGGATCCACTGAAGCTTTCTTT. Translating gives CASSYPGTGGSTEAFF.

This clonotype was counted many times. The chain recombines TRBV20-1 with TRBJ2-1; 8 nucleotides match TRBD2. V shed 7 bases and J 0 bases; nucleotides not matched to a gene: 5. The germline V gene has CDR1 DFQATT and CDR2 SNEGSKA (reference sequence). The CDR3 consists of 14 residues. The CDR3 is CSGVSGSSYNEQFF. CDR3 nucleotide sequence: TGCAGTGGGGTGAGCGGGAGCTCCTACAATGAGCAGTTCTTC.

There are many counts of this clonotype. The chain carries TRBV3-1 and TRBJ2-7; the D gene is possibly TRBD2 (5 bases). Germline V gene lookup returns CDR1 LGHDT and CDR2 YNNKEL (reference sequence). The CDR3 has 15 residues. V lost 1 base, J lost 3 bases, and 13 bases lay in between. The CDR3: CASSQGGLGNYEQYF. CDR3 DNA sequence: TGTGCCAGCAGCCAAGGCGGACTTGGCAACTACGAGCAGTACTTC.

This clonotype was counted many times. The chain couples TRBV24-1 to TRBJ2-6, with D perhaps TRBD2 (6 bases). The CDR3 covers 16 residues. From germline, CDR1 is KGHDR and CDR2 SFDVKD. Trimming pared 4 bases from V and 0 bases from J, leaving 9 bases between. The CDR3: CATSDPGGSGANVLTF. As DNA, the CDR3 is TGTGCCACCAGTGACCCCGGGGGCTCTGGGGCCAACGTCCTGACTTTC.

This clonotype has at least ten counts. This chain uses TRBV7-9 with TRBJ2-1; 9 bases are a match to TRBD2. Trimming took 0 bases from V and 7 from J; bases not matched to a gene: 13. The germline gives CDR1 SEHNR, CDR2 FQNEAQ (reference sequence). The CDR3 spans 18 residues. The CDR3 region is CASSLATEREDVRNEQFF. CDR3 in DNA: TGTGCCAGCAGCTTAGCCACTGAGCGGGAGGACGTCAGGAATGAGCAGTTCTTC.

This clonotype was seen repeatedly, ten times or more. The chain combines TRBV5-6 with TRBJ2-2; D is possibly TRBD2 (5 bases). Deletions cut 2 bases from V and 7 bases from J, with 9 bases between. The CDR3 runs to 13 residues. CDR1 and CDR2 (germline): SGHDT, YYEEEE. The DNA of the CDR3 is TGTGCCAGCAGCTTCCTAGCTGGCGGGGAGCTGTTTTTT. This gives the protein CASSFLAGGELFF.

Many counts were recorded for this clonotype. This sequence joins TRBV11-2 and TRBJ2-7; no reliable D call. The germline V and J ends were trimmed by 5 bases and 6 bases, with 14 bases remaining between them. Germline CDR1 is SGHAT and CDR2 is FQNNGV. The CDR3 totals 13 residues. The CDR3 DNA sequence: TGTGCCAGCAGCCAACGTACGATCGGCGAGCAGTACTTC. Its protein product is CASSQRTIGEQYF.

The V call is TRBV7-9, the J call TRBJ2-2; no clear D gene. The germline CDR1 and CDR2 sequences are SEHNR and FQNEAQ (reference sequence). This CDR3 spans 14 amino acids. The V end lost 3 bases, the J end lost 0 bases, and 5 bases lay between the germline ends. The CDR3 DNA sequence: TGTGCCAGCAGCTTGGACGCGAACACCGGGGAGCTGTTTTTT. It specifies CASSLDANTGELFF.

This clonotype has ten or more counts. The V gene is TRBV12-3 or TRBV12-4, the J gene TRBJ1-5; D unclear. CDR3 length: 15 residues. Trimming cost V 6 bases and J 0 bases, with 12 bases left between them. The CDR3 DNA reads as TGTGCCAGCAGCCCCACAAAATATAGCAATCAGCCCCAGCATTTT. This codes for CASSPTKYSNQPQHF.

This clonotype was observed many times. The chain is built from TRBV5-1 and TRBJ2-3, with 12 nucleotides matching TRBD2. V was clipped by 4 bases and J by 5 bases; unmatched bases: 8. The CDR3 loop spans 16 amino acids. Germline V lookup: CDR1 SGHRS, CDR2 YFSETQ. The chain's CDR3 is CASSPGLAGPLDTQYF. DNA of the CDR3: TGCGCCAGCAGCCCAGGACTAGCGGGACCTTTAGATACGCAGTATTTT. Filled out from reference TRBV5-1 and TRBJ2-3, the complete variable domain reads KAGVTQTPRYLIKTRGQQVTLSCSPISGHRSVSWYQQTPGQGLQFLFEYFSETQRNKGNFPGRFSGRQFSNSRSEMNVSTLELGDSALYLCASSPGLAGPLDTQYFGPGTRLTVL.

A word on this clonotype: A much larger clone differs by one base, so this may be a read error. V and J are TRBV30 and TRBJ1-2, with D hard to call. This CDR3 contains 12 residues. Per germline, CDR1 GTSNPN and CDR2 SVGIG (reference sequence). The CDR3, as DNA: TGTGCCCGGAGTACGTCGAACTATGGCTACACCTTC. This sequence encodes CARSTSNYGYTF.

The chain links TRBV29-1 to TRBJ2-1; D is unclear. The germline gives CDR1 SQVTM, CDR2 ANQGSEA. This CDR3 has 10 amino acids. Trimming shortened V by 8 bases and J by 11 bases, and 13 bases separated the two germline ends. CDR3 residues: CSLRDTQQFF. CDR3 nucleotides: TGCAGCCTCCGAGATACCCAGCAGTTCTTC.

This clonotype was picked up many times. The chain has TRBV20-1 and TRBJ2-7, with 7 bases fitting TRBD2. The CDR3 runs to 14 residues. The ends lost 3 bases at V and 3 bases at J; junction bases unmatched: 8. Germline assignment: CDR1 DFQATT and CDR2 SNEGSKA (reference sequence). The CDR3 nucleotides are TGCAGTGCTAGCGTGTCTAGCGGTCTCTACGAGCAGTACTTC. It specifies CSASVSSGLYEQYF.

This clonotype was recorded at least ten times. V and J are TRBV11-3 and TRBJ2-1; D perhaps matches TRBD2 (7 bases). V lost 3 bases, J lost 8 bases, and 20 bases lay in between. CDR1 is SGHNT and CDR2 is YENEEA in the germline V gene. CDR3 length: 16 residues. As DNA, the CDR3 is TGTGCCAGCAGCTTTTTGGCGGGGGCAGAATGGGATGAGCAGTTCTTC. Protein: CASSFLAGAEWDEQFF.

This rearrangement joins TRBV19 to TRBJ2-5; 15 bases line up with TRBD2. V was clipped by 5 bases and J by 4 bases; unmatched bases: 8. CDR3 length: 17 amino acids. From germline, CDR1 is LNHDA and CDR2 SQIVND (reference sequence). CDR3 residues: CASSSRTSGRAGETQYF. CDR3 in DNA: TGTGCCAGTAGTTCACGGACTAGCGGGAGGGCCGGAGAGACCCAGTACTTC.

This clonotype was recorded at least ten times. The chain recombines TRBV11-2 with TRBJ1-1; D perhaps matches TRBD1 (6 bases). CDR1 and CDR2 (germline): SGHAT, FQNNGV. Trimming left V 6 bases short and J 6 bases short, with 17 bases between. The CDR3 loop spans 14 amino acids. The CDR3 DNA is TGTGCCAGCAGTAACCGGGACGGGGGGCCTGAAGCTTTCTTT. It specifies CASSNRDGGPEAFF.

This sequence joins TRBV29-1 and TRBJ1-2; no clear D. Germline CDR1 SQVTM, CDR2 ANQGSEA. CDR3 length equals 11 residues. Trimming pared 4 bases from V and 4 bases from J, leaving 7 bases between. The CDR3 reads CSVVGGYGYTF. For the CDR3, the DNA is TGCAGCGTTGTTGGCGGCTATGGCTACACCTTC.

This clonotype was seen ten or more times. The chain employs TRBV2 and TRBJ2-7, with D possibly being TRBD1 (5 bases). CDR3 length: 11 amino acids. The germline CDR1 and CDR2 sequences are SNHLY and FYNNEI. V was clipped by 5 bases and J by 9 bases, with 11 bases between them. The CDR3 region is CASSNQGRQYF. The CDR3 DNA reads as TGTGCCAGCAGTAACCAGGGTCGGCAGTACTTC.